One and the same sample provided the 25 T cell receptor beta chains below, sequenced in a study of OX40 agonist ivuxolimab in advanced cancers. Preparation of the library involved the immunoSEQ multiplex PCR assay. Drawn from immuneACCESS, this table holds only the in-frame rearrangements with V and J called that TCRdb kept. Clones are partly lost; checked studies trace under half to an unresolved V gene and leave the rest unexplained. This sample has about 80,000 clones in its table, and 70% to 90% of those were observed once. The ten largest clones capture approximately 0.47% of the sample. Sequenced here: CD4+ or CD8+ T cells sorted from blood, sampled in a trial of the OX40 agonist ivuxolimab. The receptors stem from an adult with an advanced solid tumor such as melanoma, head and neck, liver or kidney cancer.

Concerning this clone: The CDR3 ends on some other residue instead of the conserved phenylalanine or tryptophan, so this is likely a read error. V usage is TRBV2 and J usage is TRBJ1-6, with D uncertain. In germline, CDR1 is SNHLY, CDR2 FYNNEI. Trimming removed 7 bases from V and 0 bases from J, with 7 bases in between. The length of the CDR3 is 14 residues. CDR3 loop: CASTASSYNSPLHL. The CDR3 bases are TGTGCCAGCACAGCTAGCTCCTATAATTCACCCCTCCACCTT.

This chain joins TRBV30 and TRBJ2-2; a weak D match, TRBD2 (5 bases). The CDR3 spans 14 residues. Between the trimmed V and J ends, which lost 3 bases and 6 bases, there was a span of 14 bases. Germline V CDR1 and CDR2: GTSNPN, SVGIG (reference sequence). The CDR3 here is CAWRSGYGAGELFF. The CDR3 DNA reads TGTGCCTGGAGATCCGGTTACGGGGCCGGGGAGCTGTTTTTT.

The chain links TRBV19 to TRBJ1-1; TRBD1 matches 11 bases. V was pared by 5 bases and J by 4 bases, with 3 bases of the junction left unmatched. Germline assignment: CDR1 LNHDA and CDR2 SQIVND (reference sequence). CDR3 length equals 14 residues. CDR3 DNA sequence: TGTGCCAGTAGTCGGGACAGGGGGAGCACTGAAGCTTTCTTT. This sequence encodes CASSRDRGSTEAFF.

The chain has TRBV6-5 and TRBJ2-7; 9 bases are shared with TRBD1. With 4 bases clipped from V and 5 bases from J, the junction kept 9 bases outside the gene matches. CDR1 and CDR2 from the germline V gene are MNHEY and SVGAGI. The CDR3 covers 15 residues. The chain's CDR3 is CASSSTGGSVHEQYF. For the CDR3, the DNA is TGTGCCAGCAGTTCGACAGGGGGATCTGTACACGAGCAGTACTTC.

CDR3 sequence: CSARDRDTQYF. The CDR3 region has the DNA TGCAGTGCTAGAGATCGAGATACGCAGTATTTT. The V and J genes are TRBV20-1 and TRBJ2-3, with D uncertain. CDR1 and CDR2 from the germline V gene are DFQATT and SNEGSKA (reference sequence). V was clipped by 0 bases and J by 5 bases, with 3 bases between them. The CDR3 runs 11 residues.

The chain carries TRBV5-1 and TRBJ2-3, with 8 positions matching TRBD1. Trimming took 5 bases from V and 2 from J; bases not matched to a gene: 4. The CDR3 sequence is 14 residues long. Germline assignment: CDR1 SGHRS and CDR2 YFSETQ. This CDR3 reads CASRGQGATDTQYF. The CDR3 DNA reads TGCGCCAGCAGGGGCCAGGGGGCCACAGATACGCAGTATTTT.

The chain uses TRBV6-1 and TRBJ2-7, with 7 bases lining up with TRBD2. With 11 bases clipped from V and 1 base from J, the junction kept 5 bases outside the gene matches. The CDR3 is 12 residues long. CDR1 and CDR2 from the germline V gene are MNHNS and SASEGT. The CDR3 protein is CAGGRASYEQYF. CDR3 in DNA: TGTGCCGGGGGGAGGGCATCCTACGAGCAGTACTTC.

The chain carries TRBV7-2 and TRBJ1-6; 10 bases map to TRBD1. Looked up from germline, CDR1 is SGHTA and CDR2 is FQGNSA. The CDR3 has 16 residues. J gave up 14 bases and V 1 base, and 11 bases lay outside the gene matches. The CDR3 reads CASSLDRSGTGVSLHF. The CDR3 nucleotides are TGTGCCAGCAGCTTAGATCGATCGGGGACAGGGGTATCCCTCCACTTT.

The chain carries TRBV21-1 and TRBJ1-2. TRBV21-1 is noted as a pseudogene. This CDR3 comprises 10 residues. CDR3 residues: CAYGRGGYTF. CDR3 nucleotides: TGTGCCTACGGGAGGGGGGGCTACACCTTC.

The rearrangement joins TRBV4-3 to TRBJ2-1; D gene uncertain. CDR3 length: 15 residues. Germline CDR1 reads LGHNA; CDR2 reads YSLEER. V was pared by 0 bases and J by 2 bases, with 8 bases between. CDR3 coding DNA: TGCGCCAGCAGCCAAGATTCGGAAACCTACAATGAGCAGTTCTTC. Translated, it gives CASSQDSETYNEQFF.

The chain employs TRBV7-2 and TRBJ1-5; D unresolved. The CDR3 totals 15 residues. The V end lost 5 bases, the J end lost 7 bases, and 18 bases lay between the germline ends. From germline, CDR1 is SGHTA and CDR2 FQGNSA. CDR3 in amino acids: CASSPQSVSGQPQHF. The CDR3 coding sequence is TGTGCCAGCAGCCCCCAAAGTGTTTCTGGGCAGCCCCAGCATTTT.

The genes are TRBV11-2 and TRBJ2-1; TRBD1 aligns across 9 bases. CDR1 and CDR2 from the germline V gene are SGHAT and FQNNGV. With V trimmed by 1 base and J by 6 bases, 7 bases remained unmatched. This CDR3 region has 16 residues. Here the CDR3 DNA reads TGTGCCAGCAGCTTAGTATCCGGGACAGGGTTCAATGAGCAGTTCTTC. Residues: CASSLVSGTGFNEQFF.

DNA of the CDR3: TGTGCCAGCTCACCACGCGGGGGAATGAACACTGAAGCTTTCTTT. Protein product: CASSPRGGMNTEAFF. The chain is built from TRBV18 and TRBJ1-1; D is possibly TRBD1 (5 bases). This CDR3 has 15 residues. The germline V gene encodes CDR1 KGHSH and CDR2 LQKENI. V was cut by 1 base and J by 0 bases, with 9 bases left in between.

The chain carries TRBV6-1 and TRBJ2-1; D is unclear. In germline, CDR1 is MNHNS, CDR2 SASEGT. The V end was cut by 4 bases, the J end by 4 bases, with 17 bases between. This CDR3 is 16 amino acids long. CDR3 bases: TGTGCCAGCAGTGGACTCCGGGTCTGGCATTACAATGAGCAGTTCTTC. This codes for CASSGLRVWHYNEQFF.

The rearrangement links TRBV5-1 to TRBJ2-5, with 7 bases lining up with TRBD1. V lost 3 bases to trimming and J lost 7 bases; unmatched junction nucleotides: 15. The germline CDR1 and CDR2 sequences are SGHRS and YFSETQ. This CDR3 contains 16 residues. The CDR3 DNA reads as TGCGCCAGCAGCTCACCCACAGGGGATCCCAGGGGGACCCAGTACTTC. Translated: CASSSPTGDPRGTQYF. Using reference TRBV5-1 and TRBJ2-5 for the parts outside the CDR3, the full variable domain is KAGVTQTPRYLIKTRGQQVTLSCSPISGHRSVSWYQQTPGQGLQFLFEYFSETQRNKGNFPGRFSGRQFSNSRSEMNVSTLELGDSALYLCASSSPTGDPRGTQYFGPGTRLLVL.

The rearrangement joins TRBV7-3 to TRBJ2-6, with D possibly TRBD2 on 5 matching bases. The CDR3 has 16 residues. CDR1 is SGHTA, CDR2 FQGTGA, per germline. The ends were cut back, 1 base at V and 4 bases at J, with 11 bases in the middle. DNA of the CDR3: TGTGCCAGCAGCTTAAAAGCGGTCCCCGGGGCCAACGTCCTGACTTTC. Residues: CASSLKAVPGANVLTF.

J is TRBJ2-7 and V is TRBV13; 11 bases map to TRBD1. Germline CDR1 is PRHDT and CDR2 is FYEKMQ (reference sequence). Trimming removed 6 bases from V and 6 bases from J; junction bases left unmatched: 4. The CDR3 sequence is 13 residues long. The CDR3 loop reads CASSGQGASEQYF. CDR3 DNA: TGTGCCAGCAGTGGACAGGGGGCCTCCGAGCAGTACTTC.

The gene calls are TRBV28 and TRBJ1-2; no clear D. Trimming left V 6 bases short and J 2 bases short, with 4 bases between. The germline gives CDR1 MDHEN, CDR2 SYDVKM. The CDR3 is made up of 11 amino acids. CDR3 bases: TGTGCCAGCAGGGTGAACTATGGCTACACCTTC. Its translation: CASRVNYGYTF.

J is TRBJ2-1 and V is TRBV30; D is unresolved. Germline V gives CDR1 GTSNPN, CDR2 SVGIG (reference sequence). The germline V and J ends were trimmed by 5 bases and 9 bases, with 17 bases remaining between them. The CDR3 consists of 13 residues. CDR3 nucleotides: TGTGCCTGGCTGGAAGCAAAGGCGAGTGAGCAGTTCTTC. Its translation: CAWLEAKASEQFF.

V gene TRBV5-1 combines with J gene TRBJ1-5; no reliable D call. This CDR3 has 14 residues. CDR1 SGHRS and CDR2 YFSETQ come from the germline V gene. V was cut by 0 bases and J by 4 bases, with 8 bases left in between. The CDR3 loop reads CASSLGTPNQPQHF. CDR3 in DNA: TGCGCCAGCAGCTTGGGTACACCGAATCAGCCCCAGCATTTT.

The chain couples TRBV18 to TRBJ2-1; D is ambiguous. Trimming shortened V by 6 bases and J by 0 bases, and 6 bases separated the two germline ends. This CDR3 has 13 amino acids. Germline V CDR1 and CDR2: KGHSH, LQKENI. CDR3 coding DNA: TGTGCCAGCTCCCAGAGCTCCTACAATGAGCAGTTCTTC. It is translated as CASSQSSYNEQFF.

DNA for the CDR3: TGTGCCAGCAGCTTAGTTGTGGCTTACACCGGGGAGCTGTTTTTT. It codes for CASSLVVAYTGELFF. The V call is TRBV7-2, the J call TRBJ2-2; D gene uncertain. V was trimmed by 1 base and J by 3 bases, leaving 9 bases between them. CDR1 SGHTA and CDR2 FQGNSA come from the germline V gene. The CDR3 runs to 15 residues.

This clone was picked up one time. The CDR3 here is CASSLEYEQFF. CDR3 DNA sequence: TGTGCCAGCAGCTTAGAGTATGAGCAGTTCTTC. J is TRBJ2-1 and V is TRBV11-3; no definite D call. The CDR3 contains 11 residues. V was cut by 0 bases and J by 8 bases, with 2 bases left in between. Germline loops: CDR1 SGHNT, CDR2 YENEEA.

The chain links TRBV27 to TRBJ1-2, with unresolved D. Germline V gene data show CDR1 as MNHEY and CDR2 as SMNVEV (reference sequence). CDR3 length: 15 amino acids. V was pared by 6 bases and J by 4 bases, with 18 bases between. The CDR3 spells CASSLNRVSGYGYTF. CDR3 DNA: TGTGCCAGCAGCCTCAACAGAGTCTCGGGCTATGGCTACACCTTC.

V is TRBV19 and J is TRBJ1-2; TRBD1 is a possible D gene (6 bases). V was cut by 5 bases and J by 2 bases, with 12 bases left in between. The CDR3 consists of 14 residues. In germline, CDR1 is LNHDA, CDR2 SQIVND (reference sequence). This CDR3 reads CASSQIGQNYGYTF. CDR3 DNA: TGTGCCAGTAGTCAGATCGGACAGAACTATGGCTACACCTTC.